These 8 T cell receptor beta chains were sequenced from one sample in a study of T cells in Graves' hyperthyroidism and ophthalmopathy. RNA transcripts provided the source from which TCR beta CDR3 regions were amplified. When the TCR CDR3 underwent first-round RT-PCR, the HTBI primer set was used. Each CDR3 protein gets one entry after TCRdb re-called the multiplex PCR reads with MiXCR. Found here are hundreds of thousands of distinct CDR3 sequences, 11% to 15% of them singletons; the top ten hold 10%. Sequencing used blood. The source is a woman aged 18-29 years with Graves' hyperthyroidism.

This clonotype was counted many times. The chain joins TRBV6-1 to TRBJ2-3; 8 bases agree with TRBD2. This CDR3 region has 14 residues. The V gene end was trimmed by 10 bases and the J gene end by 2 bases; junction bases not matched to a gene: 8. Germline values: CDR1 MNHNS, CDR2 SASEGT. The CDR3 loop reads CATHVAGYTDTQYF. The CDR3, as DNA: TGTGCCACCCACGTAGCGGGGTACACAGATACGCAGTATTTT.

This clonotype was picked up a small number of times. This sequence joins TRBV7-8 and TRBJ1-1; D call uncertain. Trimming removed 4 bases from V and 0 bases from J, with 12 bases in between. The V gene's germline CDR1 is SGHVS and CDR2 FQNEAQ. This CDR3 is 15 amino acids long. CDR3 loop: CASSSRPTMNTEAFF. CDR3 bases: TGTGCCAGCAGCTCCCGACCGACTATGAACACTGAAGCTTTCTTT.

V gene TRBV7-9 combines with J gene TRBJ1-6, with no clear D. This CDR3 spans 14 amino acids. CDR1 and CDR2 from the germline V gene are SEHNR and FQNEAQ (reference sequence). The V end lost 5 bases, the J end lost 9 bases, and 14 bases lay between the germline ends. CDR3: CASSPLVGSSPLHF. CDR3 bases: TGTGCCAGCAGCCCCTTAGTGGGAAGTTCACCCCTCCACTTT. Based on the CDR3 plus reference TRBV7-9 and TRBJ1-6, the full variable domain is DTGVSQNPRHKITKRGQNVTFRCDPISEHNRLYWYRQTLGQGPEFLTYFQNEAQLEKSRLLSDRFSAERPKGSFSTLEIQRTEQGDSAMYLCASSPLVGSSPLHFGNGTRLTVT.

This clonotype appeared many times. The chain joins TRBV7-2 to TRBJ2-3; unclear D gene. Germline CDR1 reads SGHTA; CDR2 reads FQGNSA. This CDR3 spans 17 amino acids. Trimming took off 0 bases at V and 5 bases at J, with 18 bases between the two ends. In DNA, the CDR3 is TGTGCCAGCAGCTTAGCGTTTTCCCCAATCGGAGAAGATACGCAGTATTTT. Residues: CASSLAFSPIGEDTQYF.

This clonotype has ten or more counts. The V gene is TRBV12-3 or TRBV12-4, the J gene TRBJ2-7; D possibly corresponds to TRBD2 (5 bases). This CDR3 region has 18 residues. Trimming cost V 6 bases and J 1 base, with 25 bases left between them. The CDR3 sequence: CASSSPPGGPRVSYEQYF. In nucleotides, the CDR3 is TGTGCCAGCAGCAGCCCCCCGGGCGGGCCCCGGGTGTCCTACGAGCAGTACTTC.

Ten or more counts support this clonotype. The CDR3 DNA is TGTGCCAGCAGCTTTCATAGCAGCGGGGGCGACATATCCTACAATGAGCAGTTCTTC. This sequence encodes CASSFHSSGGDISYNEQFF. V usage is TRBV7-6 and J usage is TRBJ2-1, with TRBD2 matching 8 bases. The V segment lost 3 bases and the J segment 1 base; nucleotides outside the gene matches: 14. Germline CDR1 reads SGHVS; CDR2 reads FNYEAQ. The CDR3 has 19 amino acids.

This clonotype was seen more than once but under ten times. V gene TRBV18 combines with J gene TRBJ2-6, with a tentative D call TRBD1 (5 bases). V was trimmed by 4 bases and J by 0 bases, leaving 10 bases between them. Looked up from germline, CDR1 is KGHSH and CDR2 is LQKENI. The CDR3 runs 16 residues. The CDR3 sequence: CASSRDSPSGANVLTF. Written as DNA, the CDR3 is TGTGCCAGCTCACGTGACAGCCCCTCTGGGGCCAACGTCCTGACTTTC.

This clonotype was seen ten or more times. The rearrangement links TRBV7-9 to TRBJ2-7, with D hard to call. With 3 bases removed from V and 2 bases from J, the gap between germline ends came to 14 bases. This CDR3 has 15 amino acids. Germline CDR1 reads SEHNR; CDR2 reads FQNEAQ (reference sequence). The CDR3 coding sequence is TGTGCCAGCAGCTTGGCTCTAGGCCCCCCCTACGAGCAGTACTTC. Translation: CASSLALGPPYEQYF.